One sample yielded the 21 T cell receptor beta chains listed below, sequenced in a study of OX40 agonist ivuxolimab in advanced cancers. Sequencing was performed with immunoSEQ multiplex PCR; in TCRdb, only in-frame clones are kept and a portion is missing. The repertoire holds around 37,000 clones, with roughly 79% as singletons. The source material was CD4+ or CD8+ T cells sorted from blood, sampled in a trial of the OX40 agonist ivuxolimab. The receptor source for this set is an adult with an advanced solid tumor such as melanoma, head and neck, liver or kidney cancer.

The chain carries TRBV10-2 and TRBJ2-2, with 8 bases aligning to TRBD2. The V gene's germline CDR1 is WSHSY and CDR2 SAAADI. The V and J ends lost 6 bases and 4 bases, in that order; junction bases with no gene match: 7. The length of the CDR3 is 15 residues. The CDR3 loop is CASRTSGGGTGELFF. Here the CDR3 DNA reads TGCGCCAGCAGAACTAGCGGAGGGGGCACCGGGGAGCTGTTTTTT.

The chain carries TRBV6-5 and TRBJ1-4; D not certain. Looked up from germline, CDR1 is MNHEY and CDR2 is SVGAGI. The V end lost 6 bases, the J end lost 4 bases, and 9 bases lay between the germline ends. The CDR3 length is 13 residues. The CDR3 reads CASRADYNEKLFF. CDR3 DNA sequence: TGTGCCAGCAGGGCGGACTATAATGAAAAACTGTTTTTT.

V usage is TRBV2 and J usage is TRBJ1-2, with D perhaps TRBD1 (5 bases). The germline gives CDR1 SNHLY, CDR2 FYNNEI. The CDR3 consists of 13 residues. Trimming took 4 bases from V and 7 from J, leaving 13 bases between them. The CDR3 reads CASSGTIGGGYTF. The CDR3 DNA reads as TGTGCCAGCAGTGGGACTATTGGGGGTGGCTACACCTTC.

The table lists this clone with a few counts. The chain recombines TRBV15 with TRBJ2-5; 10 nucleotides agree with TRBD2. V shed 4 bases, J shed 11 bases, and the junction held 10 bases outside the gene matches. The CDR3 contains 14 residues. Germline V CDR1 and CDR2: LNHNV, YYDKDF (reference sequence). The CDR3 region is CATSTSLAGAGQYF. DNA for the CDR3: TGTGCCACCAGCACTTCTCTAGCGGGAGCCGGGCAGTACTTC. Complete variable domain (other parts from reference TRBV15 and TRBJ2-5): DAMVIQNPRYQVTQFGKPVTLSCSQTLNHNVMYWYQQKSSQAPKLLFHYYDKDFNNEADTPDNFQSRRPNTSFCFLDIRSPGLGDTAMYLCATSTSLAGAGQYFGPGTRLLVL.

The CDR3: CARNGGRNTGELFF. Here the CDR3 DNA reads TGTGCCAGGAACGGGGGGCGCAACACCGGGGAGCTGTTTTTT. The chain carries TRBV27 and TRBJ2-2; TRBD2 is a possible D gene (7 bases). Germline V gene sequence: CDR1 MNHEY, CDR2 SMNVEV (reference sequence). The CDR3 totals 14 residues. Trimming left V 9 bases short and J 2 bases short, with 13 bases between.

This clone was seen a single time. The CDR3 region is CSVEEEGPRRRANTEAFF. The DNA for the CDR3 is TGCAGCGTTGAAGAAGAGGGGCCGAGGCGGCGGGCGAACACTGAAGCTTTCTTT. The chain employs TRBV29-1 and TRBJ1-1, with D possibly TRBD1 on 5 matching bases. V was trimmed by 0 bases and J by 1 base, leaving 21 bases between them. CDR1 and CDR2 (germline): SQVTM, ANQGSEA. The CDR3 runs 18 residues.

This chain links TRBV6-5 with TRBJ1-1, with D possibly TRBD1 on 6 matching bases. Germline V gene sequence: CDR1 MNHEY, CDR2 SVGAGI. Between the trimmed V and J ends, which lost 6 bases and 5 bases, there was a span of 16 bases. This CDR3 has 14 amino acids. Here the CDR3 DNA reads TGTGCCAGCAGGGAACAGGGAAAGCGGACTGAAGCTTTCTTT. Translation: CASREQGKRTEAFF.

The genes are TRBV7-2 and TRBJ1-3, with D possibly being TRBD1 (5 bases). Between the trimmed V and J ends, which lost 5 bases and 0 bases, there was a span of 14 bases. Germline values: CDR1 SGHTA, CDR2 FQGNSA. This CDR3 is built from 16 residues. CDR3 amino acids: CASSVQQVFSGNTIYF. The CDR3 DNA reads TGTGCCAGCAGCGTACAACAGGTCTTCTCTGGAAACACCATATATTTT.

The chain is built from TRBV6-5 and TRBJ2-7; D remains unclear. The CDR3 runs 13 residues. Deletions cut 5 bases from V and 2 bases from J, with 10 bases between. Germline CDR1 reads MNHEY; CDR2 reads SVGAGI. The CDR3 nucleotides read TGTGCCAGCAGTAAGGACGGCACCTACGAGCAGTACTTC. Residues: CASSKDGTYEQYF.

The chain employs TRBV27 and TRBJ1-2; TRBD1 matches at 7 bases. Germline V gene data show CDR1 as MNHEY and CDR2 as SMNVEV (reference sequence). Trimming removed 1 base from V and 8 bases from J; junction bases left unmatched: 4. The CDR3 loop spans 13 amino acids. In DNA, the CDR3 is TGTGCCAGCAGTTTATTCCAGGGGGTAGGCTACACCTTC. Its protein is CASSLFQGVGYTF.

V and J are TRBV9 and TRBJ1-5, with D hard to call. Germline V gives CDR1 SGDLS, CDR2 YYNGEE. The CDR3 extends over 13 amino acids. V lost 4 bases and J 7 bases, leaving 12 bases between the germline ends. The CDR3 coding sequence is TGTGCCAGCAGCCCAGGTTTCGGGCAGCCCCAGCATTTT. It translates to CASSPGFGQPQHF.

The V gene is TRBV7-2, the J gene TRBJ1-3; 9 nucleotides align to TRBD1. This CDR3 is 13 amino acids long. V was clipped by 8 bases and J by 5 bases; unmatched bases: 4. The germline V gene encodes CDR1 SGHTA and CDR2 FQGNSA. The CDR3 coding sequence is TGTGCCAGCGGGGGACAGGGTAGAAACACCATATATTTT. Protein sequence: CASGGQGRNTIYF. Full variable domain (missing parts from reference TRBV7-2 and TRBJ1-3): GAGVSQSPSNKVTEKGKDVELRCDPISGHTALYWYRQSLGQGLEFLIYFQGNSAPDKSGLPSDRFSAERTGGSVSTLTIQRTQQEDSAVYLCASGGQGRNTIYFGEGSWLTVV.

This clone was observed once. This chain links TRBV4-1 with TRBJ2-2, with D possibly being TRBD1 (6 bases). Germline V gene data show CDR1 as MGHRA and CDR2 as YSYEKL. Trimming left V 3 bases short and J 2 bases short, with 19 bases between. This CDR3 contains 18 residues. The CDR3 spells CASSHQGQGFRNTGELFF. CDR3 bases: TGCGCCAGCAGCCACCAGGGACAAGGATTTCGAAACACCGGGGAGCTGTTTTTT.

The V gene is TRBV9, the J gene TRBJ1-3, with a tentative D call TRBD1 (5 bases). Trimming pared 3 bases from V and 3 bases from J, leaving 16 bases between. Germline V gene data show CDR1 as SGDLS and CDR2 as YYNGEE. The CDR3 has 16 residues. CDR3 sequence (DNA): TGTGCCAGCAGCGCCGAGGGCAGGGTCGGTGGAAACACCATATATTTT. It is translated as CASSAEGRVGGNTIYF.

The chain has TRBV11-2 and TRBJ1-5; 9 nucleotides match TRBD1. The CDR3 is 13 amino acids. V was clipped by 5 bases and J by 5 bases; unmatched bases: 1. The germline gives CDR1 SGHAT, CDR2 FQNNGV. This CDR3 is CASSRTGDQPQHF. CDR3 bases: TGTGCCAGCAGCAGGACAGGGGATCAGCCCCAGCATTTT.

The V call is TRBV5-1, the J call TRBJ2-1; no firm D call. The CDR3 has 15 amino acids. V dropped 1 base and J dropped 8 bases, with 16 bases sitting between them. Germline V gives CDR1 SGHRS, CDR2 YFSETQ. Here the CDR3 DNA reads TGCGCCAGCAGCTTGTTCGGGTCTAGTAGCCATGAGCAGTTCTTC. It encodes CASSLFGSSSHEQFF.

The chain couples TRBV5-6 to TRBJ2-5, with D tentatively TRBD1 (6 bases). The germline V gene has CDR1 SGHDT and CDR2 YYEEEE. V was clipped by 5 bases and J by 4 bases, with 12 bases between them. The CDR3 contains 13 residues. The CDR3 here is CASSQQGRETQYF. DNA for the CDR3: TGTGCCAGCAGTCAACAGGGCCGAGAGACCCAGTACTTC.

The chain is built from TRBV30 and TRBJ2-2; no definite D call. Germline CDR1 GTSNPN, CDR2 SVGIG (reference sequence). V was clipped by 3 bases and J by 5 bases, with 4 bases between them. The CDR3 sequence is 11 residues long. CDR3 bases: TGTGCCTGGAGGGAAACCGGGGAGCTGTTTTTT. Translation: CAWRETGELFF.

This sequence joins TRBV9 and TRBJ2-1; tentatively, D is TRBD1 (6 bases). V lost 3 bases and J lost 7, with 14 bases in between. Germline-derived CDR1 and CDR2 are SGDLS and YYNGEE. CDR3 length: 14 amino acids. The CDR3 region is CASSALGTINEQFF. The DNA for the CDR3 is TGTGCCAGCAGCGCACTTGGGACAATTAATGAGCAGTTCTTC.

This clone occurred once. V and J are TRBV28 and TRBJ2-3; TRBD2 matches at 15 bases. CDR1 is MDHEN, CDR2 SYDVKM, per germline. The junction had 20 bases not matched to a gene; V was cut back by 6 bases and J by 1 base. The CDR3 extends over 22 amino acids. The CDR3 sequence: CASSQQGYQGLAGGSGTDTQYF. The CDR3 nucleotides read TGTGCCAGCAGCCAACAAGGCTACCAGGGACTAGCGGGAGGATCTGGCACAGATACGCAGTATTTT.

The V gene is TRBV7-2, the J gene TRBJ2-4, with 7 bases aligning to TRBD1. V was clipped by 2 bases and J by 0 bases; unmatched bases: 4. Germline values: CDR1 SGHTA, CDR2 FQGNSA. The CDR3 is 16 residues long. CDR3 sequence (DNA): TGTGCCAGCAGCTTAAGGACAGGATTAGCCAAAAACATTCAGTACTTC. Encoded protein: CASSLRTGLAKNIQYF.